The 5 T cell receptor beta chains in this list originate from one sample, sequenced in a study of Graves' ophthalmopathy and Graves' hyperthyroidism. CDR3 regions of TCR beta were amplified from RNA transcripts. A first-round RT-PCR used HTBI primers, followed by a second-round multiplex PCR. Using its own MiXCR run on the multiplex PCR reads, TCRdb lists one record per CDR3 protein. The sample has hundreds of thousands of distinct CDR3 sequences, 22% seen once; the top ten hold approximately 6.5%. Sample: peripheral blood. These receptors originate from a woman in her late teens or twenties with stable Graves' hyperthyroidism. Some clones in this sample may be carry-over from other donors' samples.

This clonotype was counted only a few times. The chain recombines TRBV12-3 or TRBV12-4 with TRBJ2-7; the D gene is possibly TRBD1 (5 bases). V was trimmed by 3 bases and J by 0 bases, leaving 15 bases between them. This CDR3 region has 16 residues. CDR3 bases: TGTGCCAGCAGTTTTGGTCCGTCGACAGCCTCCTACGAGCAGTACTTC. It codes for CASSFGPSTASYEQYF.

This clonotype came up many times. The chain uses TRBV6-1 and TRBJ1-3; weak D call: TRBD1 (5 bases). The CDR3 totals 16 residues. Deletions cut 6 bases from V and 3 bases from J, with 18 bases between. Germline V gene sequence: CDR1 MNHNS, CDR2 SASEGT. The DNA of the CDR3 is TGTGCCAGCAGGGAGGGAGGGACGAACGTTGGAAACACCATATATTTT. Its protein is CASREGGTNVGNTIYF.

The chain uses TRBV2 and TRBJ1-5; D uncertain. Germline assignment: CDR1 SNHLY and CDR2 FYNNEI. The CDR3 totals 12 residues. V dropped 2 bases and J dropped 8 bases, with 7 bases sitting between them. The CDR3 nucleotides are TGTGCCAGCAGTGAAAGGAGGGAGCCCCAGCATTTT. The encoded protein is CASSERREPQHF.

Many counts were recorded for this clonotype. The J gene is TRBJ2-2, the V gene TRBV11-2, with D possibly matching TRBD2 (5 bases). V was pared by 7 bases and J by 0 bases, with 15 bases between. CDR3 length: 16 amino acids. Germline lookup yields CDR1 SGHAT and CDR2 FQNNGV. The DNA of the CDR3 is TGTGCCAGCACCCGAGGGATGACTGCGAACACCGGGGAGCTGTTTTTT. Its protein product is CASTRGMTANTGELFF.

The chain links TRBV10-3 to TRBJ2-3; TRBD2 agrees at 8 bases. With 6 bases clipped from V and 0 bases from J, the junction kept 8 bases outside the gene matches. CDR1 is ENHRY, CDR2 SYGVKD, per germline. The CDR3 is 16 residues long. The CDR3 spells CAIRTRGGTSTDTQYF. Here the CDR3 DNA reads TGTGCCATCAGAACTCGGGGGGGGACTAGCACAGATACGCAGTATTTT.